Presented here are 22 T cell receptor beta chains from one specimen sequenced in a study of blood T cell repertoires in COVID-19. Clones were sequenced by immunoSEQ multiplex PCR, and TCRdb holds only the in-frame ones, with some missing. Of around 200,000 clones listed, 80% to 90% are singletons. The sample was peripheral blood. The source is a man aged 25-45 years with active or convalescent COVID-19.

The chain has TRBV3-1 (or the pseudogene TRBV3-2) and TRBJ1-1, with D possibly matching TRBD1 (5 bases). Trimming shortened V by 0 bases and J by 6 bases, and 11 bases separated the two germline ends. Germline lookup yields CDR1 LGHDT and CDR2 YNNKEL (reference sequence). The CDR3 totals 14 residues. CDR3: CASSQDTRAAEAFF. The CDR3, as DNA: TGTGCCAGCAGCCAAGATACCAGGGCGGCTGAAGCTTTCTTT.

V is TRBV9 and J is TRBJ1-1, with 10 bases that match TRBD1. Germline V gene data show CDR1 as SGDLS and CDR2 as YYNGEE. Trimming removed 0 bases from V and 0 bases from J; junction bases left unmatched: 5. The CDR3 has 17 amino acids. The chain's CDR3 is CASSVAGTGDVNTEAFF. In DNA, the CDR3 is TGTGCCAGCAGCGTAGCCGGGACAGGGGATGTGAACACTGAAGCTTTCTTT.

The V gene is TRBV7-9, the J gene TRBJ2-2; 7 nucleotides line up with TRBD1. Looked up from germline, CDR1 is SEHNR and CDR2 is FQNEAQ (reference sequence). V lost 5 bases, J lost 0 bases, and 12 bases stayed unmatched. The CDR3 covers 18 residues. CDR3 nucleotides: TGTGCCAGCAGCGACGGGGACAGAAGCCATTCGAACACCGGGGAGCTGTTTTTT. Protein product: CASSDGDRSHSNTGELFF.

This clone was seen a single time. This chain links TRBV3-1 (or the pseudogene TRBV3-2) with TRBJ1-2; no clear D. The V end lost 1 base, the J end lost 0 bases, and 6 bases lay between the germline ends. Germline V gene data show CDR1 as LGHDT and CDR2 as YNNKEL (reference sequence). The CDR3 runs to 14 residues. The CDR3 region has the DNA TGTGCCAGCAGCCAAGGTGGAGCTAACTATGGCTACACCTTC. This codes for CASSQGGANYGYTF.

This clone showed up just once. The chain has TRBV9 and TRBJ2-2, with 10 nucleotides matching TRBD2. V shed 3 bases and J 5 bases; nucleotides not matched to a gene: 13. Per the germline V gene, CDR1 is SGDLS and CDR2 is YYNGEE. This CDR3 contains 18 residues. The DNA of the CDR3 is TGTGCCAGCAGCGCCTTCCGCGAAGCGGGAGGGCCAACCGGGGAGCTGTTTTTT. Its translation is CASSAFREAGGPTGELFF.

This chain joins TRBV5-1 and TRBJ1-6, with D perhaps TRBD1 (6 bases). The germline V gene encodes CDR1 SGHRS and CDR2 YFSETQ. Between the trimmed V and J ends, which lost 0 bases and 6 bases, there was a span of 16 bases. The CDR3 is 17 amino acids. CDR3 nucleotides: TGCGCCAGCAGCTTGGCCCCACAGGGAATCATTAATTCACCCCTCCACTTT. Amino acids: CASSLAPQGIINSPLHF.

V and J are TRBV24-1 and TRBJ2-7; 7 bases agree with TRBD1. The CDR3 totals 11 residues. V gave up 7 bases and J gave up 5 bases; unmatched junction bases: 1. Germline V CDR1 and CDR2: KGHDR, SFDVKD. This chain's CDR3 is CATSDRDEQYF. The DNA of the CDR3 is TGTGCCACCAGCGACAGGGACGAGCAGTACTTC.

This chain connects TRBV4-1 to TRBJ2-3, with a weak D call TRBD1 (6 bases). Germline CDR1 and CDR2: MGHRA and YSYEKL. The length of the CDR3 is 14 residues. V lost 1 base and J lost 3, with 8 bases in between. The CDR3 region has the DNA TGCGCCAGCAGCCAAGTAGGGGGAACAGATACGCAGTATTTT. This gives the protein CASSQVGGTDTQYF.

Comment on this clone: The sample has other DNA sequences that encode this CDR3 too. The rearrangement joins TRBV4-1 to TRBJ2-2, with unresolved D. Trimming left V 0 bases short and J 5 bases short, with 7 bases between. The length of the CDR3 is 14 residues. Germline CDR1 is MGHRA and CDR2 is YSYEKL. The CDR3 DNA sequence: TGCGCCAGCAGCCAAGACAGATCTACCGGGGAGCTGTTTTTT. It encodes CASSQDRSTGELFF.

The CDR3 DNA follows: TGCAGCGTTGAACCTGGGGACAGGGGGTATCAGCCCCAGCATTTT. This translates into CSVEPGDRGYQPQHF. The chain has TRBV29-1 and TRBJ1-5; 11 bases agree with TRBD1. With 2 bases clipped from V and 5 bases from J, the junction kept 5 bases outside the gene matches. This CDR3 has 15 residues. Germline CDR1 SQVTM, CDR2 ANQGSEA.

The CDR3 spells CAISESLGGASPRATNEKLFF. The CDR3 DNA follows: TGTGCCATCAGTGAGTCGTTAGGGGGGGCCTCTCCAAGAGCAACTAATGAAAAACTGTTTTTT. The rearrangement links TRBV10-3 to TRBJ1-4, with D possibly matching TRBD1 (6 bases). V lost 0 bases, J lost 0 bases, and 23 bases lay in between. The length of the CDR3 is 21 residues. Germline V gives CDR1 ENHRY, CDR2 SYGVKD.

The chain has TRBV7-2 and TRBJ1-3, with D tentatively TRBD1 (5 bases). The CDR3 is 15 residues long. Trimming stripped 5 bases from V and 3 bases from J, with 14 bases between. Per the germline V gene, CDR1 is SGHTA and CDR2 is FQGNSA. For the CDR3, the DNA is TGTGCCAGCAGCCCACAGGTCATCGTTGGAAACACCATATATTTT. This gives the protein CASSPQVIVGNTIYF.

This rearrangement joins TRBV3-1 (or the pseudogene TRBV3-2) to TRBJ2-1; 12 bases line up with TRBD2. The junction had 7 bases not matched to a gene; V was cut back by 7 bases and J by 0 bases. This CDR3 region has 17 residues. Germline CDR1 is LGHDT and CDR2 is YNNKEL (reference sequence). The CDR3 here is CASTSLAGGASYNEQFF. The CDR3 coding sequence is TGTGCCAGCACGAGCCTAGCGGGAGGGGCCTCCTACAATGAGCAGTTCTTC.

The J gene is TRBJ2-1, the V gene TRBV11-2, with 7 bases lining up with TRBD2. Germline CDR1 and CDR2: SGHAT and FQNNGV. The J segment lost 5 bases and the V segment lost 5 bases, leaving 12 bases of the junction unmatched. The CDR3 is 16 amino acids. The CDR3 DNA reads as TGTGCCAGCAGCCCCGGGGGGACCCCGGCCAACAATGAGCAGTTCTTC. Translating it yields CASSPGGTPANNEQFF.

In its sample, this clone was seen once. The chain employs TRBV6-6 and TRBJ2-7, with 8 bases matching TRBD2. V lost 5 bases to trimming and J lost 4 bases; unmatched junction nucleotides: 7. The CDR3 sequence is 14 residues long. Germline V CDR1 and CDR2: MNHNY, SVGAGI (reference sequence). CDR3 coding DNA: TGTGCCAGCAGTGCCGCTAGCGGGCGATACGAGCAGTACTTC. It specifies CASSAASGRYEQYF.

The chain employs TRBV6-1 and TRBJ2-7; a possible D gene is TRBD2 (5 bases). The ends were cut back, 7 bases at V and 4 bases at J, with 11 bases in the middle. The CDR3 has 12 residues. CDR1 and CDR2 (germline): MNHNS, SASEGT. CDR3 sequence: CASTHGGYEQYF. The CDR3, as DNA: TGTGCCAGCACCCACGGAGGTTACGAGCAGTACTTC.

This chain uses TRBV7-9 with TRBJ2-1; 10 bases are shared with TRBD1. The CDR3 spans 16 residues. The germline V gene encodes CDR1 SEHNR and CDR2 FQNEAQ (reference sequence). The trim removed 6 bases at V and 7 bases at J, leaving 12 bases unmatched. The CDR3 bases are TGTGCCAGCAGGGAAACTGACAGGGGGCGCGAGAATGAGCAGTTCTTC. Protein product: CASRETDRGRENEQFF.

The chain couples TRBV25-1 to TRBJ1-2; 8 bases fit TRBD1. This CDR3 has 12 amino acids. Trimming cost V 6 bases and J 8 bases; bases outside gene matches: 5. CDR1 and CDR2 (germline): MGHDK, SYGVNS. CDR3 sequence reads: CASRRTGSGYTF. As DNA, the CDR3 is TGTGCCAGCAGACGGACAGGGAGCGGCTACACCTTC.

This chain links TRBV30 with TRBJ1-2; the D gene is possibly TRBD1 (6 bases). Germline V lookup: CDR1 GTSNPN, CDR2 SVGIG (reference sequence). The CDR3 runs 15 residues. Trimming took 0 bases from V and 6 from J, leaving 17 bases between them. The CDR3 DNA is TGTGCCTGGAGTGTAGGGGGGGGCCGGCGCGATGGCTACACCTTC. Translated: CAWSVGGGRRDGYTF.

The chain recombines TRBV6-6 with TRBJ1-1; TRBD1 matches at 7 bases. The CDR3 spans 15 residues. In germline, CDR1 is MNHNY, CDR2 SVGAGI (reference sequence). Germline trimming cut 2 bases from V and 3 bases from J; bases unmatched to any gene: 6. CDR3: CASSYGPDRDTEAFF. CDR3 bases: TGTGCCAGCAGTTACGGTCCCGACAGGGACACTGAAGCTTTCTTT.

V usage is TRBV24-1 and J usage is TRBJ2-1; perhaps TRBD2 as D (5 bases). The CDR3 is made up of 18 amino acids. V lost 3 bases to trimming and J lost 3 bases, with 20 bases between them. Germline values: CDR1 KGHDR, CDR2 SFDVKD. This CDR3 is CATSDPNKADTYYNEQFF. The CDR3 DNA is TGTGCCACCAGTGATCCAAACAAAGCGGATACTTACTACAATGAGCAGTTCTTC.

The CDR3 nucleotides are TGTGCCAGCAGCTTACCTCCGGGGGGGGTACCCGGTAACAATGAGCAGTTCTTC. Translated: CASSLPPGGVPGNNEQFF. The chain joins TRBV7-9 to TRBJ2-1; 8 bases agree with TRBD2. V lost 2 bases, J lost 5 bases, and 14 bases stayed unmatched. The V gene's germline CDR1 is SEHNR and CDR2 FQNEAQ (reference sequence). This CDR3 spans 18 amino acids.